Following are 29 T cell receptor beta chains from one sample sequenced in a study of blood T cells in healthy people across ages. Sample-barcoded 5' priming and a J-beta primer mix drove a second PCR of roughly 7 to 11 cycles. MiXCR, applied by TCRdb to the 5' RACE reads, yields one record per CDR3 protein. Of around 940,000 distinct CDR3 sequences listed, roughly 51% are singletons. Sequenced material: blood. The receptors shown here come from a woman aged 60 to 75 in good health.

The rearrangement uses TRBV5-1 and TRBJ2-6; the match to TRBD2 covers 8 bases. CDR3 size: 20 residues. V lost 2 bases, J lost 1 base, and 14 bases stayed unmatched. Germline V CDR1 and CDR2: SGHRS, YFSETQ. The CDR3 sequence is CASSLSPRGGGASGANVLTF. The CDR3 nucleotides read TGCGCCAGCAGCTTATCCCCCCGGGGGGGCGGTGCTTCTGGGGCCAACGTCCTGACTTTC.

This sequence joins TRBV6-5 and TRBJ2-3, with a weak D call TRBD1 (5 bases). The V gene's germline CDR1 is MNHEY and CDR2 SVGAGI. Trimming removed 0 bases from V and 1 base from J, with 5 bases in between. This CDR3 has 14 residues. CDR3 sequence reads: CASSYSTGTDTQYF. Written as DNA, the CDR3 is TGTGCCAGCAGTTACTCGACAGGCACAGATACGCAGTATTTT.

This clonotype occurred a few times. The CDR3 loop is CASSYEPGQGRNTQYF. CDR3 in DNA: TGTGCCAGCAGCTACGAACCGGGACAGGGGAGAAATACGCAGTATTTT. The rearrangement joins TRBV7-2 to TRBJ2-3, with TRBD1 identical over 10 bases. This CDR3 is built from 16 residues. V lost 4 bases, J lost 7 bases, and 11 bases stayed unmatched. Germline V gives CDR1 SGHTA, CDR2 FQGNSA.

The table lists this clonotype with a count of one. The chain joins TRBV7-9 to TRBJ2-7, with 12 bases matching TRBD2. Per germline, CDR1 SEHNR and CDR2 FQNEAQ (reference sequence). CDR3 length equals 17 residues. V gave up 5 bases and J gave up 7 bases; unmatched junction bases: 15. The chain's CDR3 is CASSAYLAGGPVNEQYF. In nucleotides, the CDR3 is TGTGCCAGCAGCGCGTATCTAGCGGGAGGGCCGGTTAATGAGCAGTACTTC.

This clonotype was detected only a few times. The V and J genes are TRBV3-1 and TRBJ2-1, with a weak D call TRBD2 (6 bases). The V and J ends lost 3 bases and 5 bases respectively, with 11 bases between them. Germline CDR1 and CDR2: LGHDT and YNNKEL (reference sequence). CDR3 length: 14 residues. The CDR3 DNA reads TGTGCCAGCAGCCAGGCTAGCGCCGACAATGAGCAGTTCTTC. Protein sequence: CASSQASADNEQFF.

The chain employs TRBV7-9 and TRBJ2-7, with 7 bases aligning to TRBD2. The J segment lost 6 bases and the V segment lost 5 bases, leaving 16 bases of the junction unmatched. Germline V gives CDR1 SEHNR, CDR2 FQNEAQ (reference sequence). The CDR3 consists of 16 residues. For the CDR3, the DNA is TGTGCCAGCAGCCCCTGGGAGGCAGCGGGATATGGCGAGCAGTACTTC. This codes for CASSPWEAAGYGEQYF.

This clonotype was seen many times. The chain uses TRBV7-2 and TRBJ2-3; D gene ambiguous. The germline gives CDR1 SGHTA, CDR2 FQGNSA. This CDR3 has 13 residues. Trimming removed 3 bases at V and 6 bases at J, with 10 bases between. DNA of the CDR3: TGTGCCAGCAGCTTGACGGTGGAGGATACGCAGTATTTT. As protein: CASSLTVEDTQYF.

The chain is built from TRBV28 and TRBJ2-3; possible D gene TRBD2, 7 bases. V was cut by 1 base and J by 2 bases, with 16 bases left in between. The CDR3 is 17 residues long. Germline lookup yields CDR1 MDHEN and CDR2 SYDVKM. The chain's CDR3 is CASSLSNRDYFTDTQYF. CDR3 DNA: TGTGCCAGCAGTTTATCCAACAGGGACTACTTCACAGATACGCAGTATTTT. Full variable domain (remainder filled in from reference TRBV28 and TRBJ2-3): DVKVTQSSRYLVKRTGEKVFLECVQDMDHENMFWYRQDPGLGLRLIYFSYDVKMKEKGDIPEGYSVSREKKERFSLILESASTNQTSMYLCASSLSNRDYFTDTQYFGPGTRLTVL.

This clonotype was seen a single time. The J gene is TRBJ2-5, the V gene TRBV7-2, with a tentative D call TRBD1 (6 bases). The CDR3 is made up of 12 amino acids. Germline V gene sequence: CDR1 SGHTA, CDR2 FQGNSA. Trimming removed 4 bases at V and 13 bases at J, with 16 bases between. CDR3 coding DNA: TGTGCCAGCAGCTCCACAGGGTTCCTTTGGTACTTC. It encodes CASSSTGFLWYF.

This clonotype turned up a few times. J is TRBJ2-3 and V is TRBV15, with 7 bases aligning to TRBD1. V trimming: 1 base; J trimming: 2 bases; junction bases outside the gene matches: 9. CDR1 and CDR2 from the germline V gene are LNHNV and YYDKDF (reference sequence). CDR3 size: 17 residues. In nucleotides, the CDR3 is TGTGCCACCAGCAGAGTAACAAGGGGGCAGGACACAGATACGCAGTATTTT. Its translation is CATSRVTRGQDTDTQYF.

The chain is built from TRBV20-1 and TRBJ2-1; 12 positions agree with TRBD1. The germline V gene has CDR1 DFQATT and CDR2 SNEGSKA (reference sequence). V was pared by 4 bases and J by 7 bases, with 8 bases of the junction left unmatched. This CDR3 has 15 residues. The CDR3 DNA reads TGCAGTGCTAACCGGGGACAGGGGGCGAAGAATGAGCAGTTCTTC. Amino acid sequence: CSANRGQGAKNEQFF.

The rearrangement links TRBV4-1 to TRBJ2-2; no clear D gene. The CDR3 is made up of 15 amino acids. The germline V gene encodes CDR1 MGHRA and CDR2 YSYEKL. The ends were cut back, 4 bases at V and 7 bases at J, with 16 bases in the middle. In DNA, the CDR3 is TGCGCCAGCAGCCGTTCTGCGGAGTTGGGCGGGGAGCTGTTTTTT. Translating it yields CASSRSAELGGELFF.

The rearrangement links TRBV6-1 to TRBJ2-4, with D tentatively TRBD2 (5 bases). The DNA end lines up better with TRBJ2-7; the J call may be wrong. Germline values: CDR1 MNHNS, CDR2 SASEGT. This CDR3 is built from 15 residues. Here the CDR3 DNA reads TGTGCCAGCAGTCAAAGCGGTCCCTCTACCTACGAGCAGTACTTC. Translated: CASSQSGPSTYEQYF.

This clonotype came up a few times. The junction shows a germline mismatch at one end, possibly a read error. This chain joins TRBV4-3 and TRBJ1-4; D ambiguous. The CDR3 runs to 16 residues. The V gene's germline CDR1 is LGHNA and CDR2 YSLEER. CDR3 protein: CASGQAYRSTNEKLFF. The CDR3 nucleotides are TGCGCCAGCGGCCAAGCCTATAGATCAACTAATGAAAAACTGTTTTTT.

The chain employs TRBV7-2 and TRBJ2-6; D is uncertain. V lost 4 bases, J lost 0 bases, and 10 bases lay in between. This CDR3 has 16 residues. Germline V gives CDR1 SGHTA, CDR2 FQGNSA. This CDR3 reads CASSSNPRSGANVLTF. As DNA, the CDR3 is TGTGCCAGCAGCTCGAATCCCCGCTCTGGGGCCAACGTCCTGACTTTC. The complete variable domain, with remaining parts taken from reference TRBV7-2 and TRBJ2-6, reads GAGVSQSPSNKVTEKGKDVELRCDPISGHTALYWYRQSLGQGLEFLIYFQGNSAPDKSGLPSDRFSAERTGGSVSTLTIQRTQQEDSAVYLCASSSNPRSGANVLTFGAGSRLTVL.

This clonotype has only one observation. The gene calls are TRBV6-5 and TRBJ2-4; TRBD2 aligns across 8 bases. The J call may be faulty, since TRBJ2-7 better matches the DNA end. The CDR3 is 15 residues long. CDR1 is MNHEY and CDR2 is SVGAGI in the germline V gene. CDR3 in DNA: TGTGCCAGCAGTTACCTTAGCGGGAAGACCTACGAGCAGTACTTC. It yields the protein CASSYLSGKTYEQYF.

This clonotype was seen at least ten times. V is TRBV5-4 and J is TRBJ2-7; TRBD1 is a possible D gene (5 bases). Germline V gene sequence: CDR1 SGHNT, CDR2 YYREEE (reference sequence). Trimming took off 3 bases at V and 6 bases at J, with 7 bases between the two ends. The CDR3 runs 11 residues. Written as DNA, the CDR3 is TGTGCCAGCAGCTGGGGCAGCGAGCAGTACTTC. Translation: CASSWGSEQYF.

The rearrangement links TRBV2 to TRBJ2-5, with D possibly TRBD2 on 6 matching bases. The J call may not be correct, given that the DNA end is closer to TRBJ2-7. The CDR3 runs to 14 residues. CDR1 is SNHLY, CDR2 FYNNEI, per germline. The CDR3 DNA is TGTGCCAGCACGGTTGGAGGGGTGTTCTACGAGCAGTACTTC. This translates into CASTVGGVFYEQYF.

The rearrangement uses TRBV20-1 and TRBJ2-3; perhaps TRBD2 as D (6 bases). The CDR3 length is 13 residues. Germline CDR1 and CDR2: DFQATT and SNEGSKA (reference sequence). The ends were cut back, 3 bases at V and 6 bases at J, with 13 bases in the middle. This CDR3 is CSASGSGPDTQYF. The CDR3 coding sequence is TGCAGTGCTAGCGGGAGCGGACCGGATACGCAGTATTTT.

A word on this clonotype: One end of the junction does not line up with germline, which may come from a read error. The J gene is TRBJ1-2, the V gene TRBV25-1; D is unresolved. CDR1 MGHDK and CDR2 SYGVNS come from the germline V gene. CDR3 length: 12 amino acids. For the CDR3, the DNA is TGTGCGAGCAGTGGCTACGTGGGTGGCTACACCTTC. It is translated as CASSGYVGGYTF.

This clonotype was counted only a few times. CDR3 amino acids: CASSLASLAGPYNEQFF. In DNA form, the CDR3 reads TGTGCCAGCAGCTTAGCGTCCCTAGCGGGCCCCTACAATGAGCAGTTCTTC. The chain links TRBV7-9 to TRBJ2-1, with 8 positions matching TRBD2. The CDR3 runs to 17 residues. Per the germline V gene, CDR1 is SEHNR and CDR2 is FQNEAQ (reference sequence). The V and J ends lost 0 bases and 2 bases, in that order; junction bases with no gene match: 6.

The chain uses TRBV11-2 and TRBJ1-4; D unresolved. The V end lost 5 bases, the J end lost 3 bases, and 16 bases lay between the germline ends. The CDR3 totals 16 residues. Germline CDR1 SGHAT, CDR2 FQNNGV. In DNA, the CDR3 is TGTGCCAGCAGCACGATCGGAGGCCGGGCTAATGAAAAACTGTTTTTT. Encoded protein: CASSTIGGRANEKLFF.

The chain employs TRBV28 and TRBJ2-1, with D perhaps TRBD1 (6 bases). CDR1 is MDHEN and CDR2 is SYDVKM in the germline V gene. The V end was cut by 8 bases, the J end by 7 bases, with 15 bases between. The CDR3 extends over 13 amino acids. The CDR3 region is CASWTENANEQFF. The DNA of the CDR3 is TGTGCCAGCTGGACAGAGAACGCTAATGAGCAGTTCTTC.

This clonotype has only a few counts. DNA of the CDR3: TGTGCCACCCAAGGGAAGAACTCAAACTCCTACAATGAGCAGTTCTTC. It yields the protein CATQGKNSNSYNEQFF. The chain employs TRBV12-3 or TRBV12-4 and TRBJ2-1; no clear D. CDR3 size: 16 residues. Trimming removed 10 bases at V and 0 bases at J, with 19 bases between.

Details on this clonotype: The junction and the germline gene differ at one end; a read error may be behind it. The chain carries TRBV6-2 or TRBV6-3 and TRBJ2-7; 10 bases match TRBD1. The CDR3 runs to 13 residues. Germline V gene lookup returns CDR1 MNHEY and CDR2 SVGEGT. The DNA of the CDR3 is TGTGCCGGCAGGGGACAGGGGACAATCGAGCAGTACTTC. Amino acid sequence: CAGRGQGTIEQYF.

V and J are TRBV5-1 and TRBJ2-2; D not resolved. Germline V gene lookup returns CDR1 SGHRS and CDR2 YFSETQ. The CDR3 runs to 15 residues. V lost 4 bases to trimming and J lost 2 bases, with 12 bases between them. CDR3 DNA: TGCGCCAGCAGCCCCGAAGTGCCTAACACCGGGGAGCTGTTTTTT. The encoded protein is CASSPEVPNTGELFF. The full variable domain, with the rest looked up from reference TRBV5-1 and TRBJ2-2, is KAGVTQTPRYLIKTRGQQVTLSCSPISGHRSVSWYQQTPGQGLQFLFEYFSETQRNKGNFPGRFSGRQFSNSRSEMNVSTLELGDSALYLCASSPEVPNTGELFFGEGSRLTVL.

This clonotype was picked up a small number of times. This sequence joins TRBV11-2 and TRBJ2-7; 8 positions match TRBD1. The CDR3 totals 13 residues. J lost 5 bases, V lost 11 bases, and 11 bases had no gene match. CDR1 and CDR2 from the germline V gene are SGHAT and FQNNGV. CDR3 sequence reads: CASVWTGLDEQYF. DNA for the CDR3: TGTGCCTCCGTGTGGACAGGGCTCGACGAGCAGTACTTC. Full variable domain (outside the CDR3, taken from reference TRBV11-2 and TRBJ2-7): EAGVAQSPRYKIIEKRQSVAFWCNPISGHATLYWYQQILGQGPKLLIQFQNNGVVDDSQLPKDRFSAERLKGVDSTLKIQPAKLEDSAVYLCASVWTGLDEQYFGPGTRLTVT.

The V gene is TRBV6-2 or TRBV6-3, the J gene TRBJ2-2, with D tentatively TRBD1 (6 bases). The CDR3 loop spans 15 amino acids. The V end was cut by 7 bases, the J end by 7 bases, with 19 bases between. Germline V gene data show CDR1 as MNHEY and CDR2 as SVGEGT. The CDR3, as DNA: TGTGCCAGCACCTCCCAGGGGCCGAAGGACGGGGAGCTGTTTTTT. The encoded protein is CASTSQGPKDGELFF.

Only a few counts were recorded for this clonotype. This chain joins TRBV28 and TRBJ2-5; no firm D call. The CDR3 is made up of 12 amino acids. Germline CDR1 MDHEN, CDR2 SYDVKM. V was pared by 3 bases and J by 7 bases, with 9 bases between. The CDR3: CASSLGWGTQYF. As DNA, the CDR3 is TGTGCCAGCAGTTTGGGGTGGGGGACCCAGTACTTC.